What follows is one TCR beta chain and its context. Its antigen is unidentified. Other DNA sequences in this specimen translate into the identical CDR3. The repertoire was sequenced with immunoSEQ multiplex PCR; TCRdb's copy has only in-frame clones and lacks some. The repertoire consists of 950,000 to 1,200,000 clones, with 60% to 80% occurring once and the leading ten covering 0.89%. In germline, CDR1 is SGDLS, CDR2 YYNGEE. This CDR3 spans 12 amino acids. Trimming pared 0 bases from V and 8 bases from J, leaving 8 bases between. These data originate in a study of shared clonotypes between healthy human individuals. Overall study results and limits: An effect of sequencing depth on clonotype sharing among donors was expected.

The chain employs TRBV9 and TRBJ1-2; unclear D gene. The receptor's source is a man younger than 35 in good health. Some clones in this sample may be carry-over from other donors' samples. Sequencing input: memory CD4+ T cells from PBMCs. The subset: CD45RA-negative fraction. CDR3: CASSVEAGGYTF. The CDR3 DNA reads TGTGCCAGCAGCGTAGAAGCCGGAGGCTACACCTTC.